This T cell receptor beta chain was recovered during a study of PD-1 blockade in classical Hodgkin lymphoma (dated by TCRdb to 2020 to 2022). Background on the whole study: Nivolumab dosing was 3 mg/kg intravenously every 2 weeks, continuing until either disease progression or unacceptable toxicity. A peripheral blood immune signature of response to PD-1 blockade in classical Hodgkin lymphoma was defined using TCR beta sequencing and CyTOF. The study at large found these results: Baseline TCR diversity was reported to be lower in newly diagnosed patients than in healthy donors and to be lower still in relapsed/refractory patients. The study covered only a single clinical trial cohort, and the causes of the repertoire differences, possibly disease activity or prior therapy, were still not defined. Among trial patients, those achieving complete response had baseline diversity similar to that of newly diagnosed patients, while diversity was significantly lower in partial responders and progressors. Lower diversity was seen in patients whose nivolumab began less than 1 year after ASCT, and these patients were left out of later analyses so that immune reconstitution would not confound the results. CD4+ but not CD8+ TCR diversity rose significantly by C4D1 (p=0.0027 vs p=0.16), most apparent in complete responders (p=0.02).

The Qiagen DNeasy kit was used to extract genomic DNA both from unsorted PBMCs and from the negatively selected CD4+ and CD8+ fractions. Using primers that anneal to V and J segments, immunoSEQ multiplex PCR amplified the TCR beta CDR3 regions. Amplification bias was minimized using a synthetic immune receptor repertoire, and residual bias was removed computationally after sequencing. Per the original workflow: Custom Python scripts were used to quantify repertoire diversity as the Shannon entropy index. Unsorted, CD4+ and CD8+ repertoires were examined separately, except in combined analyses, for which CD4+ and CD8+ sequences were merged in silico. Clonal expansion was defined as a frequency increase of at least 2-fold after treatment compared with C1D1, and clones undetected at baseline were assigned a pseudocount of 0.5. Singleton clones were defined as clones with 0 or 1 copy at C1D1, and non-singleton clones were defined as clones with 2 or more copies. By matching protein sequences in sorted samples from the same patient, clones expanded in unsorted samples were annotated as CD4+, CD8+ or unknown. Wilcoxon tests on paired samples were used to test diversity changes from C1D1 to C4D1. The source is immuneACCESS, and TCRdb retained only in-frame sequences with V and J called. Part of the clones is not carried over; for the studies checked, unresolved V genes explain less than half of this, and the remainder is unexplained. The V and J calls and clone size are taken from that table; D and trimming were inferred from the DNA. For this sample the table gives 25,000 to 35,000 clones, of which over 65% were detected only once. Roughly 22% of the sample comes from the top ten.

In this sample, this clone turned up once. No antigen is known for it. The sample holds no much larger clone one base away, and base qualities are not on file. The germline V and J ends show losses of 7 bases and 8 bases respectively, and no gene match explains 12 bases of the junction. The germline V gene encodes CDR1 SNHLY and CDR2 FYNNEI. From cysteine to phenylalanine, the CDR3 is 15 amino acids long. The CDR3 DNA has 45 bases and is translated from base 1. Read against the paper, the sample's time point label means: cycle 2 day 1 (C2D1) of nivolumab. All trial patients had relapsed after autologous stem cell transplantation, with cohorts A, B and C differing in prior brentuximab vedotin exposure. The trial cohort included around 60 patients with relapsed/refractory classical Hodgkin lymphoma, and each patient had a best overall response of complete response, partial response or progressive disease. Single-agent nivolumab was administered to trial patients in the multi-cohort phase II CheckMate 205 trial. Best overall response was determined by an independent review committee according to the 2007 International Working Group response criteria. Trial PBMCs were collected immediately before nivolumab initiation (C1D1) and during therapy at cycle 2 day 1 and cycle 4 day 1. Peripheral blood was collected in 8 mL Vacutainer Cell Preparation Tubes, from which PBMCs were isolated by centrifugation and then cryopreserved.

The specimen comprised peripheral blood mononuclear cells (PBMCs), sampled before the second cycle of nivolumab. Rearrangement joined TRBV2 to TRBJ1-4, and 8 junction bases match TRBD1. This TCR was sampled from a human donor with classical Hodgkin lymphoma. The sequence in DNA is TGTGCCAGCACCGCAGGACAGGGAAGAGAGGAAAAACTGTTTTTT. This yields the protein CASTAGQGREEKLFF.